The following is a T cell receptor (beta chain) sequence with its context. Its antigen is unidentified. The data originate from a study of cytomegalovirus exposure and HLA in healthy donors. Study-level results: Certain sequence variants were highly shared and formed a cluster, and this cluster was likely a sequencing artifact. For most subjects, TCR beta sequences were reported to predict HLA-A and HLA-B alleles with accuracy. Most sequenced TCRs were rare (though some public TCRs occurred in many donors).

13 Jbeta primers and 60 Vbeta primers were used for the PCR. Generated by immunoSEQ multiplex PCR, the TCRdb table keeps only in-frame clones and is missing some. This sample has over 95,000 clones, with 70% to 80% found just once. This CDR3 has 12 residues. Germline CDR1 and CDR2: KGHSH and LQKENI. Trimming took 3 bases from V and 7 from J, leaving 9 bases between them. This receptor was obtained from a woman aged 40 to 49 in good health and CMV-seropositive. Sequenced input: PBMCs. The chain links TRBV18 to TRBJ1-1, with D perhaps TRBD1 (5 bases). The CDR3 loop is CASSPGGIEAFF. The CDR3 nucleotides read TGTGCCAGCTCACCGGGGGGGATTGAAGCTTTCTTT.